These T cell receptor beta chains were read from a single sample in a study of shared clonotypes between healthy human individuals. The data were produced by immunoSEQ multiplex PCR, yet TCRdb's version contains in-frame clones alone and is incomplete. The sample lists about a million clones, 70% to 85% occurring once. Source material: memory CD4+ T cells sorted from blood. Receptors originate from a man younger than 30 in good health. Both conserved end residues are part of each CDR3. A D gene is named only where the DNA matches it firmly. Clone size is not always given. Where it is, it says once, few, many or a class for expanded clones.

CDR3	DNA	V	size	J	D
CASSRGGLNEKLFF	TGTGCCAGCAGCCGGGGGGGGCTCAATGAAAAACTGTTTTTT	TRBV4-2	-	TRBJ1-4	-
CASSGQAQISGNTIYF	TGTGCCAGCAGCGGACAGGCTCAGATCTCTGGAAACACCATATATTTT	TRBV9	-	TRBJ1-3	-
CASTEKVFTGELFF	TGTGCCAGCACGGAGAAAGTATTCACCGGGGAGCTGTTTTTT	TRBV6-1	-	TRBJ2-2	-
CASSLGAGIHNSPLHF	TGTGCCAGCAGCTTAGGAGCAGGAATCCATAATTCACCCCTCCACTTT	TRBV13	-	TRBJ1-6	-
CASSPLGGPPHYGYTF	TGTGCCAGCAGCCCCCTAGGAGGGCCCCCGCACTATGGCTACACCTTC	TRBV11-2	many	TRBJ1-2	-
CASSRWERFLSSTDTQYF	TGTGCCAGCAGCAGGTGGGAGAGATTTTTGAGTAGCACAGATACGCAGTATTTT	TRBV13	once	TRBJ2-3	-
CAWSVRPDYGYTF	TGTGCCTGGAGTGTACGGCCTGACTATGGCTACACCTTC	TRBV30	-	TRBJ1-2	-
CASSPGRGETQYF	TGCGCCAGCAGCCCCGGGAGGGGAGAGACCCAGTACTTC	TRBV5-1	-	TRBJ2-5	TRBD2
CAWKWLADTQYF	TGTGCCTGGAAATGGCTTGCGGATACGCAGTATTTT	TRBV30	-	TRBJ2-3	-
CSATPGDGQPQHF	TGCAGCGCCACTCCAGGGGATGGTCAGCCCCAGCATTTT	TRBV29-1	few	TRBJ1-5	-
CASSPGSTHTDTQYF	TGTGCCAGCTCACCAGGGTCAACCCACACAGATACGCAGTATTTT	TRBV18	-	TRBJ2-3	-
CASSSRGEETQYF	TGCGCCAGCAGCTCCAGGGGTGAAGAGACCCAGTACTTC	TRBV5-1	few	TRBJ2-5	-
CASSPDRGTYEQYF	TGTGCCAGCTCACCGGACAGGGGGACTTACGAGCAGTACTTC	TRBV18	once	TRBJ2-7	TRBD1
CASSKVVLAERYTNVLTF	TGTGCCAGCAGCAAAGTGGTTCTAGCCGAACGGTATACCAACGTCCTGACTTTC	TRBV21-1	-	TRBJ2-6	-
CASSALGSGSTDTQYF	TGTGCCAGCAGTGCCCTGGGGTCGGGAAGCACAGATACGCAGTATTTT	TRBV9	-	TRBJ2-3	-
CASSLNFIALDSQETQYF	TGTGCCAGCAGCTTAAACTTCATAGCACTGGACTCCCAAGAGACCCAGTACTTC	TRBV7-9	-	TRBJ2-5	-
CASSLEVERVTDTQYF	TGCGCCAGCAGCTTGGAGGTGGAAAGGGTAACAGATACGCAGTATTTT	TRBV5-1	-	TRBJ2-3	-
CASSPTGRRTEAFF	TGTGCCAGCAGCCCAACAGGGAGGAGAACTGAAGCTTTCTTT	TRBV7-2	-	TRBJ1-1	-
CSVEFTSGSSPNYGYTF	TGCAGCGTTGAATTCACCTCCGGGTCCAGCCCTAACTATGGCTACACCTTC	TRBV29-1	-	TRBJ1-2	-
CASSLESVPGELFF	TGTGCCAGCAGCTTAGAGTCGGTCCCCGGGGAGCTGTTTTTT	TRBV7-6	many	TRBJ2-2	-
CASSPGIRDTIYF	TGCGCCAGCAGCCCGGGCATCCGCGACACCATATATTTT	TRBV5-1	few	TRBJ1-3	-
CASRALGVTDTQYF	TGCGCCAGCAGGGCCCTAGGGGTCACAGATACGCAGTATTTT	TRBV5-1	-	TRBJ2-3	-
CASSLSRAGYEQYF	TGTGCCAGCAGCCTATCCCGCGCGGGTTACGAGCAGTACTTC	TRBV11-2	-	TRBJ2-7	-
CAWRTDNIQYF	TGTGCCTGGAGGACAGATAACATTCAGTACTTC	TRBV30	-	TRBJ2-4	-
CASRGERPEQYF	TGTGCCAGCAGGGGAGAAAGGCCCGAGCAGTACTTC	TRBV2	-	TRBJ2-7	-
CASSVSGSGTDTQYF	TGTGCCAGCAGCGTTAGCGGGAGTGGCACAGATACGCAGTATTTT	TRBV9	-	TRBJ2-3	TRBD2
CASSLQVTSTDTQYF	TGTGCCAGCAGCTTACAAGTGACTAGCACAGATACGCAGTATTTT	TRBV11-2	few	TRBJ2-3	-
CASRDTWHGNSPLHF	TGTGCCAGTAGGGACACCTGGCATGGTAATTCACCCCTCCACTTT	TRBV19	-	TRBJ1-6	-
CASTGTHGETQYF	TGTGCCAGCACAGGGACTCATGGAGAGACCCAGTACTTC	TRBV2	-	TRBJ2-5	-
CASSLEGRTPVGYTF	TGCGCCAGCAGCTTGGAGGGTCGGACACCCGTTGGCTACACCTTC	TRBV5-1	-	TRBJ1-2	-
CAISESEETQYF	TGTGCCATCAGTGAGTCGGAAGAGACCCAGTACTTC	TRBV10-3	-	TRBJ2-5	-
CASSLVAPSYEQYF	TGCGCCAGCAGCTTGGTGGCGCCCTCCTACGAGCAGTACTTC	TRBV5-1	-	TRBJ2-7	-
CASSLPSGGPFAYEQYF	TGTGCCAGCAGCTTGCCTAGCGGGGGTCCTTTTGCCTACGAGCAGTACTTC	TRBV13	many	TRBJ2-7	TRBD2
CASSLGAWASSTDTQYF	TGTGCCAGCAGCCTCGGGGCCTGGGCAAGTAGCACAGATACGCAGTATTTT	TRBV11-2	few	TRBJ2-3	-
CAISESGTFGELFF	TGTGCCATCAGTGAGTCGGGAACGTTCGGGGAGCTGTTTTTT	TRBV10-3	-	TRBJ2-2	-
CAVVGGGYGYTF	TGTGCAGTTGTAGGGGGCGGCTATGGCTACACCTTC	TRBV30	-	TRBJ1-2	TRBD1
CASNRGSGASTDTQYF	TGCGCCAGCAACCGGGGTAGCGGAGCTAGCACAGATACGCAGTATTTT	TRBV5-1	few	TRBJ2-3	-
CASSLNPPEYNEQFF	TGCGCCAGCAGCTTGAATCCCCCCGAGTATAATGAGCAGTTCTTC	TRBV5-1	-	TRBJ2-1	-
CASSYSTGGGTDTQYF	TGTGCCAGCAGTTACTCGACTGGGGGCGGCACAGATACGCAGTATTTT	TRBV6-5	-	TRBJ2-3	-
CASSPRGEGEQYF	TGTGCCAGCTCACCTAGGGGGGAAGGGGAGCAGTACTTC	TRBV18	-	TRBJ2-7	-
CASSRLAGATDTQYF	TGTGCCAGCAGTAGACTAGCGGGGGCCACAGATACGCAGTATTTT	TRBV28	-	TRBJ2-3	TRBD2